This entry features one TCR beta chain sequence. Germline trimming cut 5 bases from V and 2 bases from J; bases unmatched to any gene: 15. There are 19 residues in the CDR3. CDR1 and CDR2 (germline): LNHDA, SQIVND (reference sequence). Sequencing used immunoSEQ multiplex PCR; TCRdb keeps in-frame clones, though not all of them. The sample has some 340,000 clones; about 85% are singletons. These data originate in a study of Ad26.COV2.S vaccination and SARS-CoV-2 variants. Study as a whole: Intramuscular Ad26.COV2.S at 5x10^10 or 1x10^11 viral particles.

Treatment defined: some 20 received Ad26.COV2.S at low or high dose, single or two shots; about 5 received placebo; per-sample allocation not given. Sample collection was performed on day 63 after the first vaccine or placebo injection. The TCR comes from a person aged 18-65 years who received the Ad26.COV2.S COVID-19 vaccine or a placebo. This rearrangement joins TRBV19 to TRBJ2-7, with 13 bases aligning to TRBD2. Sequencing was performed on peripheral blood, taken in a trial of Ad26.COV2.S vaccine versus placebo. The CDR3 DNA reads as TGTGCCAGTAGTGCCCGCAGGACTAGCGGGGGCCCAGGCACCTACGAGCAGTACTTC. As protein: CASSARRTSGGPGTYEQYF.